The 23 T cell receptor beta chains in this list originate from one sample, sequenced in a study of monozygotic twins with inflammatory bowel disease. TCRdb derives one entry per CDR3 protein from the 5' RACE reads, leaving out DNA. This repertoire comprises more than 120,000 distinct CDR3 sequences; its ten largest clones make up approximately 2.5%. The sample was blood. These receptors were obtained from a human donor with ulcerative colitis or Crohn's disease, or a healthy co-twin of an affected twin (not recorded which).

The chain is built from TRBV7-2 and TRBJ2-1. From germline, CDR1 is SGHTA and CDR2 FQGNSA. This CDR3 is built from 16 residues. This chain's CDR3 is CASSLGRRSSYNEQFF.

The CDR3 protein is CASSTQSSYNSPLHF. This chain links TRBV7-9 with TRBJ1-6. This CDR3 has 15 residues. The germline V gene encodes CDR1 SEHNR and CDR2 FQNEAQ (reference sequence).

The chain links TRBV12-3 or TRBV12-4 to TRBJ1-2. The CDR3 length is 15 residues. The CDR3 loop is CASSPTPNSGYGYTF.

This chain uses TRBV20-1 with TRBJ2-3; without DNA, the TCRdb call of TRBD1 cannot be checked. This CDR3 spans 16 amino acids. The germline CDR1 and CDR2 sequences are DFQATT and SNEGSKA (reference sequence). This CDR3 reads CSARGGVIGSADTQYF.

The chain uses TRBV3-1 and TRBJ2-1; TCRdb calls TRBD1, which cannot be checked without DNA. Germline V lookup: CDR1 LGHDT, CDR2 YNNKEL (reference sequence). There are 13 residues in the CDR3. This CDR3 reads CASSQTGVNEQFF.

The CDR3 spells CASSPLTDREQYF. The chain recombines TRBV18 with TRBJ2-5; TCRdb selects TRBD1, and the lack of DNA leaves this call unchecked. The CDR3 is made up of 13 amino acids. The V gene's germline CDR1 is KGHSH and CDR2 LQKENI. The entire variable domain, with the rest obtained from reference TRBV18 and TRBJ2-5, is as follows: NAGVMQNPRHLVRRRGQEARLRCSPMKGHSHVYWYRQLPEEGLKFMVYLQKENIIDESGMPKERFSAEFPKEGPSILRIQQVVRGDSAAYFCASSPLTDREQYFGPGTRLLVL.

The CDR3 region is CASSRTGRIEKLFF. The chain has TRBV28 and TRBJ1-4; as DNA is missing, the TRBD1 call by TCRdb cannot be tested. Germline V CDR1 and CDR2: MDHEN, SYDVKM. The CDR3 extends over 14 amino acids. The full variable domain, its missing parts supplied by reference TRBV28 and TRBJ1-4, is DVKVTQSSRYLVKRTGEKVFLECVQDMDHENMFWYRQDPGLGLRLIYFSYDVKMKEKGDIPEGYSVSREKKERFSLILESASTNQTSMYLCASSRTGRIEKLFFGSGTQLSVL.

This chain uses TRBV3-1 with TRBJ2-5; TCRdb calls TRBD2, which cannot be checked without DNA. This CDR3 is 16 amino acids long. Looked up from germline, CDR1 is LGHDT and CDR2 is YNNKEL (reference sequence). The CDR3 reads CASSQDLPAGRETQYF.

The V call is TRBV6-6, the J call TRBJ1-2; TCRdb's D gene call, TRBD1, goes unchecked for lack of DNA. Germline CDR1 and CDR2: MNHNY and SVGAGI (reference sequence). The CDR3 totals 14 residues. This chain's CDR3 is CASRVTQGDYGYTF.

V gene TRBV6-1 combines with J gene TRBJ2-5; TCRdb picks TRBD2, but there is no DNA to check that call. Germline lookup yields CDR1 MNHNS and CDR2 SASEGT. The CDR3 has 17 amino acids. CDR3 region: CASGRYRGATRQETQYF.

V is TRBV20-1 and J is TRBJ1-2; the D call from TCRdb, TRBD1, cannot be confirmed without DNA. Germline loops: CDR1 DFQATT, CDR2 SNEGSKA (reference sequence). CDR3 size: 13 residues. The chain's CDR3 is CSPGGESNYGYTF.

The chain uses TRBV19 and TRBJ1-2; the D call of TRBD1 rests on TCRdb alone, since no DNA is present to check it. CDR1 is LNHDA, CDR2 SQIVND, per germline (reference sequence). The CDR3 extends over 13 amino acids. CDR3 sequence: CAARRRLDYGYTF.

V usage is TRBV2 and J usage is TRBJ2-1; the TRBD2 assignment by TCRdb is unverifiable without DNA. The CDR3 is made up of 16 amino acids. Germline CDR1 reads SNHLY; CDR2 reads FYNNEI. The CDR3 sequence: CASSFLRGGPTNEQFF.

CDR3 region: CASSYSLAGGNNEQFF. The V call is TRBV6-5, the J call TRBJ2-1; there is no DNA to check the TCRdb D call of TRBD2. CDR1 is MNHEY, CDR2 SVGAGI, per germline. The CDR3 consists of 16 residues.

The chain links TRBV12-3 or TRBV12-4 to TRBJ1-6. This CDR3 is built from 15 residues. The CDR3 loop reads CASRERTIIGSPLHF.

The chain carries TRBV7-6 and TRBJ2-7. This CDR3 has 14 residues. Germline lookup yields CDR1 SGHVS and CDR2 FNYEAQ. The CDR3 reads CASSLRSKAYEQYF.

The V gene is TRBV20-1, the J gene TRBJ2-7; TCRdb returns TRBD1, unconfirmable since there is no DNA. The CDR3 has 15 amino acids. CDR1 DFQATT and CDR2 SNEGSKA come from the germline V gene (reference sequence). The chain's CDR3 is CSAIPGQRFTYEQYF.

J is TRBJ2-2 and V is TRBV27. Germline V CDR1 and CDR2: MNHEY, SMNVEV (reference sequence). This CDR3 region has 15 residues. Here the CDR3 reads CASSSYIKNTGELFF.

The genes are TRBV7-2 and TRBJ2-7; the TCRdb D gene call, TRBD2, has no DNA to confirm it. The CDR3 spans 17 residues. Looked up from germline, CDR1 is SGHTA and CDR2 is FQGNSA. This chain's CDR3 is CASSFSGVAGRRYEQYF.

CDR3 sequence: CASSPRAEAFF. The genes are TRBV7-2 and TRBJ1-1; TCRdb picks TRBD1, but there is no DNA to check that call. The CDR3 is 11 residues long. CDR1 and CDR2 from the germline V gene are SGHTA and FQGNSA. Based on the CDR3 plus reference TRBV7-2 and TRBJ1-1, the full variable domain is GAGVSQSPSNKVTEKGKDVELRCDPISGHTALYWYRQSLGQGLEFLIYFQGNSAPDKSGLPSDRFSAERTGGSVSTLTIQRTQQEDSAVYLCASSPRAEAFFGQGTRLTVV.

The J gene is TRBJ1-5, the V gene TRBV28. In germline, CDR1 is MDHEN, CDR2 SYDVKM. CDR3 length equals 19 residues. The CDR3 region is CASSERRDSGNRADQPQHF.

The chain recombines TRBV12-3 or TRBV12-4 with TRBJ2-1; the TRBD2 assignment by TCRdb is unverifiable without DNA. The CDR3 is 15 residues long. This CDR3 is CASSFALAGGNEQFF.

CDR3 amino acids: CASSERRAGGNEQFF. This chain uses TRBV6-1 with TRBJ2-1; the D call of TRBD2 rests on TCRdb alone, since no DNA is present to check it. CDR1 and CDR2 (germline): MNHNS, SASEGT. The CDR3 covers 15 residues.